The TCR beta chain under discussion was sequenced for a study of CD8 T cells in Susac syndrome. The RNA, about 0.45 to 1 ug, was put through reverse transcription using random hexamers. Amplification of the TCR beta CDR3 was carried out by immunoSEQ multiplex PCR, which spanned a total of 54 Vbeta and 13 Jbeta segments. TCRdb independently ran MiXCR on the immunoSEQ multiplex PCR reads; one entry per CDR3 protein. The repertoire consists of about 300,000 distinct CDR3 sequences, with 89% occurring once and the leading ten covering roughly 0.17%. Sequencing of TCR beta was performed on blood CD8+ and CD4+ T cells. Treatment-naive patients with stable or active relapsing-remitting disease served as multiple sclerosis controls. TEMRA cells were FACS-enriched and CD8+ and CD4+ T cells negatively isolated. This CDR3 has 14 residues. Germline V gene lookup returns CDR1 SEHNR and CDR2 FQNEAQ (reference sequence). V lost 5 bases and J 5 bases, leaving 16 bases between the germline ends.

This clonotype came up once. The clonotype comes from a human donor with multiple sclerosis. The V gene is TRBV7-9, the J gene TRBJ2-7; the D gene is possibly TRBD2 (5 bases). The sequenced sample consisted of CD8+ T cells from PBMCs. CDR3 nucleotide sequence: TGTGCCAGCAGCCTCCCCGGGGAATCTAACGAGCAGTACTTC. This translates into CASSLPGESNEQYF.